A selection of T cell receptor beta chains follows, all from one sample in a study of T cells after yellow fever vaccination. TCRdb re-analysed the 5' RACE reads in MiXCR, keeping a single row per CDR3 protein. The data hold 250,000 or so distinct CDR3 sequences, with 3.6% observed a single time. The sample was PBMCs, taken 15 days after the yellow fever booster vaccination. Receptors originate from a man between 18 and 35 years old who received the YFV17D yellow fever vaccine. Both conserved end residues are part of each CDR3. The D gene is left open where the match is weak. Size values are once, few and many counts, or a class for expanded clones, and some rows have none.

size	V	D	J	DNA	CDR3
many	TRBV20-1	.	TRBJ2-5	TGCAGTGCTCCGAACCCCCCGGGGGTGGAGACCCAGTACTTC	CSAPNPPGVETQYF
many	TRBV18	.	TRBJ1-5	TGTGCCAGCTCACCAGAGGCAGGGAGTCAGCCCCAGCATTTT	CASSPEAGSQPQHF
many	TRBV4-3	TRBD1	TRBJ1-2	TGCGCCAGCAGCCCCCGGACAGGGTGGAGCTATGGCTACACCTTC	CASSPRTGWSYGYTF
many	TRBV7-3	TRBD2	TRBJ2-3	TGTGCCAGCAGCTCGCGACTAGCGGGGGACCGCACAGATACGCAGTATTTT	CASSSRLAGDRTDTQYF
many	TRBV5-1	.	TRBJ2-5	TGCGCCAGCAGCCCGCCGAGGGCTGAGACCCAGTACTTC	CASSPPRAETQYF
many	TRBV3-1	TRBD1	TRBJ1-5	TGTGCCAGCAGCCCATGGAACAGGGGCGATCAGCCCCAGCATTTT	CASSPWNRGDQPQHF
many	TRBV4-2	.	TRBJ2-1	TGTGCCAGCAGCCAAGATACCCGGGATGAGCAGTTCTTC	CASSQDTRDEQFF
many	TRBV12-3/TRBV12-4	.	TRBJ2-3	TGTGCCAGCAGTTTTAGCCAGGCCGGCACAGATACGCAGTATTTT	CASSFSQAGTDTQYF
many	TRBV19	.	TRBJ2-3	TGTGCCAGTAGTATTTGGGTCCGGGGCTCCAGCCACGCAGATACGCAGTATTTT	CASSIWVRGSSHADTQYF
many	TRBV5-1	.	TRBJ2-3	TGCGCCAGCAGCTTGGCGGGTACCACAGATACGCAGTATTTT	CASSLAGTTDTQYF
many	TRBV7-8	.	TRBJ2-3	TGTGCCAGCAGCTCCCTGGACTTTCCGGCGTGGGGAGATACGCAGTATTTT	CASSSLDFPAWGDTQYF
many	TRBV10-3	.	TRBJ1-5	TGTGCCATCAGGCGCCGAAACCGAAGTCTCTGTAGCAATCAGCCCCAGCATTTT	CAIRRRNRSLCSNQPQHF
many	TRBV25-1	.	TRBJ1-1	TGTGCCAGCAGTTCACAGGGAAACACAGCTTTCTTT	CASSSQGNTAFF
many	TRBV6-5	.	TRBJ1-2	TGTGCCAGCAGTTACTCGACGGGTGATCCCAGGGGCTACACCTTC	CASSYSTGDPRGYTF
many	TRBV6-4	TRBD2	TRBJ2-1	TGTGCCAGCAGTGGGACTAGCGGGGGGGCCAATGAGCAGTTCTTC	CASSGTSGGANEQFF
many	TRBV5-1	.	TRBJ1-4	TGCGCCAGCAGCCCCGGCAGTACAACTAATGAAAAACTGTTTTTT	CASSPGSTTNEKLFF
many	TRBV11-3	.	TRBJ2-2	TGTGCCAGCAGCTCATCCTTTAGTACCGGGGAGCTGTTTTTT	CASSSSFSTGELFF
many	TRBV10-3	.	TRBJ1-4	TGTGCCATCAGTGAGTCTCCGGGGGCTGGAGAAAAACTGTTTTTT	CAISESPGAGEKLFF
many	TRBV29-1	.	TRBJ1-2	TGCAGCGGGGCGGCAGGCGATAACTATGGCTACACCTTC	CSGAAGDNYGYTF
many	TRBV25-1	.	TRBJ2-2	TGTGCCAGTTTCCTCCCGAACACCGGGGAGCTGTTTTTT	CASFLPNTGELFF
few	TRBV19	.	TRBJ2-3	TGTGCCAGTAGTATCCGACAGACCACAGATACGCAGTATTTT	CASSIRQTTDTQYF
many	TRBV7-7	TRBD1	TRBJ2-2	TGTGCTAGCAGCGGACAGGGTTCTGCCGGGGAGCTGTTTTTT	CASSGQGSAGELFF
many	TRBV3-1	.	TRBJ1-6	TGTGCCAGCAGGCCACACGCAAATTCACCCCTCCACTTT	CASRPHANSPLHF
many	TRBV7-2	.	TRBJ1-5	TGTGCCAGCAGCTTAGTCCCAGGGTTGGAGGACCAGCCCCAGCATTTT	CASSLVPGLEDQPQHF
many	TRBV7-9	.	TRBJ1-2	TGTGCCAGCAGCCCGCCGGCGGTAAACTATGGCTACACCTTC	CASSPPAVNYGYTF
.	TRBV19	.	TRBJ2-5	TGTGCCAGTAGTGCCCGTTGGACATTCCAAGAGACCCAGTACTTC	CASSARWTFQETQYF
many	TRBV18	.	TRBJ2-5	TGTGCCAGCTCACCACAGTCCCCGGGGATGAAGACCCAGTACTTC	CASSPQSPGMKTQYF
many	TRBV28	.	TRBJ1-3	TGTGCCAGCAGTGCGGTAGGGGGAAACACCATATATTTT	CASSAVGGNTIYF
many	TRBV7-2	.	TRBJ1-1	TGTGCCAGCAGCACGGACAGAAACACTGAAGCTTTCTTT	CASSTDRNTEAFF
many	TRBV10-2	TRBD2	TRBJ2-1	TGCGCCAGCAGCGGGGCTAGCGGTTACAATGAGCAGTTCTTC	CASSGASGYNEQFF
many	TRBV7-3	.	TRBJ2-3	TGTGCCAGCAGCTTGATCGGGGGCCTCACAGATACGCAGTATTTT	CASSLIGGLTDTQYF
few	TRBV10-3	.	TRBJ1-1	TGTGCCATCAGTCATGACAGGTTAATGAACACTGAAGCTTTCTTT	CAISHDRLMNTEAFF
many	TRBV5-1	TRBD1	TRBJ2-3	TGCGCCAGCAGCTTGGCCGGGACCCAGGGGGTCCCAGATACGCAGTATTTT	CASSLAGTQGVPDTQYF
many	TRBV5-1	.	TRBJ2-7	TGCGCCAGCAGCTTGGTAGAGGGGAGTATCTACGAGCAGTACTTC	CASSLVEGSIYEQYF
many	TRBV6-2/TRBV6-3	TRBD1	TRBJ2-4	TGTGCCAGCAGTTACCGGACAGGGTCAGCCAAAAACATTCAGTACTTC	CASSYRTGSAKNIQYF
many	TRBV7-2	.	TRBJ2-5	TGTGCCAGCAGCTGGAGAGTAGAGACCCAGTACTTC	CASSWRVETQYF
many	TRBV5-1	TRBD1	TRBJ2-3	TGCGCCAGCAGGAGGACAGGGGGTACGACTGCAGATACGCAGTATTTT	CASRRTGGTTADTQYF
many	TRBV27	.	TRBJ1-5	TGTGCCAGCAGTTTCGGGGTGGAGCAGCCCCAGCATTTT	CASSFGVEQPQHF
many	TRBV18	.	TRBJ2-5	TGTGCCAGCTCACCCGATATCGGGACGCCGGAAAAGGCCCAGTACTTC	CASSPDIGTPEKAQYF
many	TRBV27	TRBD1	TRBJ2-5	TGTGCCAGTAGCCTGGGGACAGATACTCCTGGGGAGACCCAGTACTTC	CASSLGTDTPGETQYF
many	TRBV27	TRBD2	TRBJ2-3	TGTGCCAGCCGTAGCGGGGGGGCTTCAGATACGCAGTATTTT	CASRSGGASDTQYF
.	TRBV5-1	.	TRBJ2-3	TGCGCCAGCAGCGCGTGGGACGGCAGCACAGATACGCAGTATTTT	CASSAWDGSTDTQYF
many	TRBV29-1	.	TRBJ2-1	TGCAGCGTTGAAGATGGGAGGGGGGGCCTCCATGAGCAGTTCTTC	CSVEDGRGGLHEQFF
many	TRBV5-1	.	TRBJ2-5	TGCGCCAGCAGCTTGGTTCCAGGGACCCAAGAGACCCAGTACTTC	CASSLVPGTQETQYF
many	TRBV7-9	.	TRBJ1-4	TGTGCCAGCAGCGGTAGATATACAGGTTCAACTAATGAAAAACTGTTTTTT	CASSGRYTGSTNEKLFF
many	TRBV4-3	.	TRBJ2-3	TGCGCCAGCAGCCGGAGCGGGCTGTACACAGATACGCAGTATTTT	CASSRSGLYTDTQYF
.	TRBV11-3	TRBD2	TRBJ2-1	TGTGCCAGCAGCTTGGGACCTACTAGCGGGACCTACAATGAGCAGTTCTTC	CASSLGPTSGTYNEQFF